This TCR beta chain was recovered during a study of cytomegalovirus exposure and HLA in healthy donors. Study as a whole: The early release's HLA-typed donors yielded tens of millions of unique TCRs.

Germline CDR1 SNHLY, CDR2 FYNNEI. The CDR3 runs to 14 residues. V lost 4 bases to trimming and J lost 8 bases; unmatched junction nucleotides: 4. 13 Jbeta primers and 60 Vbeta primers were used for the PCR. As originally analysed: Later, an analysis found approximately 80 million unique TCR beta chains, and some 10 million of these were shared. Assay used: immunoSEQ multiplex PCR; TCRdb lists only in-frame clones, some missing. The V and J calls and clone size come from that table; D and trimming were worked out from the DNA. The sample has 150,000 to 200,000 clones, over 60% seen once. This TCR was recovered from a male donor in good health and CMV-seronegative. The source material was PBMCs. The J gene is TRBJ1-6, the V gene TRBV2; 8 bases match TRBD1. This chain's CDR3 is CASSVQGADSPLHF. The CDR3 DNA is TGTGCCAGCAGTGTTCAGGGGGCGGATTCACCCCTCCACTTT. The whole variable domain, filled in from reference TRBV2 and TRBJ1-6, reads EPEVTQTPSHQVTQMGQEVILRCVPISNHLYFYWYRQILGQKVEFLVSFYNNEISEKSEIFDDQFSVERPDGSNFTLKIRSTKLEDSAMYFCASSVQGADSPLHFGNGTRLTVT.